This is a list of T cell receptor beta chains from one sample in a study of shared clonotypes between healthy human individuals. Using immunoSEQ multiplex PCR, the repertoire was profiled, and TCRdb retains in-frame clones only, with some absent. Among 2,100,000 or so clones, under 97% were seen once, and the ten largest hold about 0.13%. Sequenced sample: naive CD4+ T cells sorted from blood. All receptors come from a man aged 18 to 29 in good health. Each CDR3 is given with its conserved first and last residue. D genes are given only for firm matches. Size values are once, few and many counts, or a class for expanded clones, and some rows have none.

cdr3_aa: CASSWGRGIDEQYF; cdr3_nt: TGTGCCAGCAGCTGGGGTCGGGGGATCGACGAGCAGTACTTC; j_call: TRBJ2-7; clone_size: NA; v_call: TRBV7-8; d_call: NA; cdr3_length: 14
cdr3_aa: CASSIGGQGASYEQYF; cdr3_nt: TGTGCCAGTAGTATCGGGGGGCAGGGGGCCTCCTACGAGCAGTACTTC; j_call: TRBJ2-7; clone_size: NA; v_call: TRBV19; d_call: NA; cdr3_length: 16
cdr3_aa: CARDWTGQGGYTF; cdr3_nt: TGTGCCAGGGATTGGACAGGGCAAGGCGGCTACACCTTC; j_call: TRBJ1-2; clone_size: once; v_call: TRBV30; d_call: TRBD1; cdr3_length: 13
cdr3_aa: CASSVEGTNEKLFF; cdr3_nt: TGCGCCAGCAGCGTTGAGGGAACTAATGAAAAACTGTTTTTT; j_call: TRBJ1-4; clone_size: NA; v_call: TRBV5-1; d_call: NA; cdr3_length: 14
cdr3_aa: CASSYLQGGSYEQYF; cdr3_nt: TGTGCCAGCAGTTATCTGCAGGGAGGTAGCTACGAGCAGTACTTC; j_call: TRBJ2-7; clone_size: NA; v_call: TRBV6-5; d_call: NA; cdr3_length: 15
cdr3_aa: CASSPGTGLTYEQYF; cdr3_nt: TGTGCCAGCAGCCCCGGGACAGGCCTGACCTACGAGCAGTACTTC; j_call: TRBJ2-7; clone_size: NA; v_call: TRBV7-2; d_call: TRBD1; cdr3_length: 15
cdr3_aa: CASSQPGTWNGYTF; cdr3_nt: TGTGCCAGCAGCCAACCCGGGACGTGGAACGGCTACACCTTC; j_call: TRBJ1-2; clone_size: once; v_call: TRBV14; d_call: NA; cdr3_length: 14
cdr3_aa: CASSFIDNEQFF; cdr3_nt: TGTGCCAGCAGCTTCATAGACAATGAGCAGTTCTTC; j_call: TRBJ2-1; clone_size: NA; v_call: TRBV7-9; d_call: NA; cdr3_length: 12
cdr3_aa: CASSLGGRPYGYTF; cdr3_nt: TGTGCCAGCAGTTTGGGCGGGAGACCCTATGGCTACACCTTC; j_call: TRBJ1-2; clone_size: once; v_call: TRBV28; d_call: NA; cdr3_length: 14
cdr3_aa: CASSPRLAGATDTQYF; cdr3_nt: TGTGCCAGCTCACCAAGACTAGCGGGGGCCACAGATACGCAGTATTTT; j_call: TRBJ2-3; clone_size: NA; v_call: TRBV18; d_call: TRBD2; cdr3_length: 16
cdr3_aa: CSASLGTGAMNTEAFF; cdr3_nt: TGCAGCGCAAGCCTCGGGACAGGGGCTATGAACACTGAAGCTTTCTTT; j_call: TRBJ1-1; clone_size: NA; v_call: TRBV29-1; d_call: TRBD1; cdr3_length: 16
cdr3_aa: CAWNGQGNSPLHF; cdr3_nt: TGTGCCTGGAATGGACAGGGGAATTCACCCCTCCACTTT; j_call: TRBJ1-6; clone_size: NA; v_call: TRBV30; d_call: TRBD1; cdr3_length: 13
cdr3_aa: CASSQEVRGNQPQHF; cdr3_nt: TGTGCCAGCAGCCAAGAAGTTAGGGGCAATCAGCCCCAGCATTTT; j_call: TRBJ1-5; clone_size: NA; v_call: TRBV4-2; d_call: NA; cdr3_length: 15
cdr3_aa: CASSPTTGEETQYF; cdr3_nt: TGTGCCAGCTCACCGACTACAGGGGAAGAGACCCAGTACTTC; j_call: TRBJ2-5; clone_size: NA; v_call: TRBV18; d_call: TRBD1; cdr3_length: 14
cdr3_aa: CASSLANPPGSGELFF; cdr3_nt: TGCGCCAGCAGCTTGGCGAACCCCCCAGGTTCCGGGGAGCTGTTTTTT; j_call: TRBJ2-2; clone_size: NA; v_call: TRBV5-1; d_call: NA; cdr3_length: 16
cdr3_aa: CASSLSALSYEQYF; cdr3_nt: TGTGCCAGCAGCCTTTCGGCCCTCTCCTACGAGCAGTACTTC; j_call: TRBJ2-7; clone_size: few; v_call: TRBV7-9; d_call: NA; cdr3_length: 14
cdr3_aa: CATKRTEQETQYF; cdr3_nt: TGTGCCACCAAACGGACAGAGCAAGAGACCCAGTACTTC; j_call: TRBJ2-5; clone_size: NA; v_call: TRBV25-1; d_call: NA; cdr3_length: 13
cdr3_aa: CASSLEGRIYGYTF; cdr3_nt: TGCGCCAGCAGCTTGGAGGGACGGATTTATGGCTACACCTTC; j_call: TRBJ1-2; clone_size: NA; v_call: TRBV5-1; d_call: NA; cdr3_length: 14
cdr3_aa: CASSNSPPGELFF; cdr3_nt: TGTGCCAGTAGTAACTCCCCCCCCGGGGAGCTGTTTTTT; j_call: TRBJ2-2; clone_size: NA; v_call: TRBV19; d_call: NA; cdr3_length: 13
cdr3_aa: CAWSVGVNQETQYF; cdr3_nt: TGTGCCTGGAGTGTGGGAGTTAACCAAGAGACCCAGTACTTC; j_call: TRBJ2-5; clone_size: NA; v_call: TRBV30; d_call: NA; cdr3_length: 14
cdr3_aa: CASSHRTGSSGNTIYF; cdr3_nt: TGCGCCAGCAGCCATCGGACGGGGTCCTCTGGAAACACCATATATTTT; j_call: TRBJ1-3; clone_size: once; v_call: TRBV4-1; d_call: NA; cdr3_length: 16
cdr3_aa: CASSRTVNTGELFF; cdr3_nt: TGTGCCAGCAGTCGGACGGTGAACACCGGGGAGCTGTTTTTT; j_call: TRBJ2-2; clone_size: NA; v_call: TRBV6-4; d_call: NA; cdr3_length: 14
cdr3_aa: CASREGTVSSGNTIYF; cdr3_nt: TGTGCCAGCAGGGAAGGGACCGTGAGCTCTGGAAACACCATATATTTT; j_call: TRBJ1-3; clone_size: NA; v_call: TRBV28; d_call: NA; cdr3_length: 16
cdr3_aa: CASSDLLGAENNQPQHF; cdr3_nt: TGTGCCAGCAGTGATCTGCTTGGGGCAGAAAACAATCAGCCCCAGCATTTT; j_call: TRBJ1-5; clone_size: NA; v_call: TRBV25-1; d_call: NA; cdr3_length: 17
cdr3_aa: CASSQGVNTEAFF; cdr3_nt: TGTGCCAGCAGCCAGGGGGTGAACACTGAAGCTTTCTTT; j_call: TRBJ1-1; clone_size: NA; v_call: TRBV14; d_call: NA; cdr3_length: 13
cdr3_aa: CASSIGWQGSFASTDTQYF; cdr3_nt: TGTGCCAGTAGTATCGGTTGGCAAGGCAGTTTCGCTAGCACAGATACGCAGTATTTT; j_call: TRBJ2-3; clone_size: NA; v_call: TRBV19; d_call: NA; cdr3_length: 19
cdr3_aa: CASSLGQVYNEQFF; cdr3_nt: TGCGCCAGCAGCTTGGGACAGGTGTACAATGAGCAGTTCTTC; j_call: TRBJ2-1; clone_size: NA; v_call: TRBV5-1; d_call: NA; cdr3_length: 14
cdr3_aa: CASRTGGLGTEAFF; cdr3_nt: TGCGCCAGCAGAACAGGGGGCTTGGGCACTGAAGCCTTCTTT; j_call: TRBJ1-1; clone_size: NA; v_call: TRBV5-1; d_call: TRBD1; cdr3_length: 14
cdr3_aa: CASSWGQGFNQPQHF; cdr3_nt: TGTGCCAGCAGCTGGGGACAGGGGTTCAATCAGCCCCAGCATTTT; j_call: TRBJ1-5; clone_size: once; v_call: TRBV7-2; d_call: TRBD1; cdr3_length: 15
cdr3_aa: CASSLGGQTGELFF; cdr3_nt: TGCGCCAGCAGCCTTGGGGGACAGACCGGGGAGCTGTTTTTT; j_call: TRBJ2-2; clone_size: NA; v_call: TRBV5-1; d_call: TRBD1; cdr3_length: 14
cdr3_aa: CATIVEGNEQFF; cdr3_nt: TGCGCCACCATTGTCGAGGGAAATGAGCAGTTCTTC; j_call: TRBJ2-1; clone_size: NA; v_call: TRBV10-2; d_call: NA; cdr3_length: 12
cdr3_aa: CASSSAGQPQHF; cdr3_nt: TGTGCCAGCAGTTCGGCGGGTCAGCCCCAGCATTTT; j_call: TRBJ1-5; clone_size: NA; v_call: TRBV6-5; d_call: NA; cdr3_length: 12
cdr3_aa: CASSSTGREPQHF; cdr3_nt: TGTGCCAGCAGTTCGACAGGGAGGGAGCCCCAGCATTTT; j_call: TRBJ1-5; clone_size: NA; v_call: TRBV5-4; d_call: TRBD1; cdr3_length: 13
cdr3_aa: CSARGDGTQYF; cdr3_nt: TGCAGTGCTAGAGGGGATGGTACGCAGTATTTT; j_call: TRBJ2-3; clone_size: NA; v_call: TRBV20-1; d_call: NA; cdr3_length: 11
cdr3_aa: CASSVGGSSEQYF; cdr3_nt: TGTGCCAGCAGCGTAGGGGGTAGCTCCGAGCAGTACTTC; j_call: TRBJ2-7; clone_size: NA; v_call: TRBV9; d_call: NA; cdr3_length: 13
cdr3_aa: CAWGSPDTQYF; cdr3_nt: TGTGCCTGGGGTAGCCCAGATACGCAGTATTTT; j_call: TRBJ2-3; clone_size: NA; v_call: TRBV30; d_call: NA; cdr3_length: 11
cdr3_aa: CASSTPGQGGYEQYF; cdr3_nt: TGTGCCAGCAGCACTCCGGGACAGGGGGGCTACGAGCAGTACTTC; j_call: TRBJ2-7; clone_size: NA; v_call: TRBV21-1; d_call: NA; cdr3_length: 15
cdr3_aa: CATLVGLGNQPQHF; cdr3_nt: TGTGCCACCCTAGTGGGATTAGGAAATCAGCCCCAGCATTTT; j_call: TRBJ1-5; clone_size: NA; v_call: TRBV28; d_call: NA; cdr3_length: 14
cdr3_aa: CASSSGGSNQPQHF; cdr3_nt: TGTGCCAGCAGTTCCGGGGGAAGCAATCAGCCCCAGCATTTT; j_call: TRBJ1-5; clone_size: NA; v_call: TRBV6-5; d_call: NA; cdr3_length: 14
cdr3_aa: CASSGGSSTDTQYF; cdr3_nt: TGTGCCAGCTCCGGGGGGAGTAGCACAGATACGCAGTATTTT; j_call: TRBJ2-3; clone_size: NA; v_call: TRBV7-3; d_call: TRBD2; cdr3_length: 14